Listed below are T cell receptor beta chains from one sample, sequenced in a study of CD8 T cells in Susac syndrome. Each CDR3 protein is one row after TCRdb ran MiXCR on the immunoSEQ multiplex PCR reads. The sample contains fewer than 350,000 distinct CDR3 sequences, around 90% of which appear only once. The sequenced material came from CD4+ T cells from PBMCs. These receptor sequences come from a human donor with multiple sclerosis. CDR3s include the opening cysteine and the closing phenylalanine or tryptophan. D genes are given only for firm matches. Where a row states a size, it is once, few, many or the class of an expanded clone; other rows omit it.

j_call | clone_size | v_call | d_call | cdr3_nt | cdr3_aa
TRBJ1-6 | . | TRBV19 | . | TGTGCCAGTAGTATAGTGGCCCGGTCACCCCTCCACTTT | CASSIVARSPLHF
TRBJ2-3 | . | TRBV5-1 | TRBD2 | TGCGCCAGCAGCGCCACGAATAGCGGGGTGCCGCGAGATACGCAGTATTTT | CASSATNSGVPRDTQYF
TRBJ2-1 | . | TRBV10-3 | . | TGTGCCATCAGTGTTCGCAATGAGCAGTTCTTC | CAISVRNEQFF
TRBJ1-2 | . | TRBV29-1 | TRBD1 | TGCAGCGCGCTGGGGACAGGGTTGTATGGCTACACCTTC | CSALGTGLYGYTF
TRBJ1-2 | . | TRBV12-3/TRBV12-4 | TRBD1 | TGTGCCAGCAGAACACAGGGGAGGAGTGACTATGGCTACACCTTC | CASRTQGRSDYGYTF
TRBJ2-1 | . | TRBV30 | . | TGTGCCTGGAGTGTAATCCCCAATGAGCAGTTCTTC | CAWSVIPNEQFF
TRBJ2-6 | . | TRBV12-3/TRBV12-4 | . | TGTGCCAGCAGGTCGCATCCCTCTGGGGCCAACGTCCTGACTTTC | CASRSHPSGANVLTF
TRBJ1-1 | once | TRBV7-6 | . | TGTGCCAGCAGCTTAGGGGCCGGGCGGAACACTGAAGCTTTCTTT | CASSLGAGRNTEAFF
TRBJ1-1 | . | TRBV29-1 | TRBD1 | TGCAGCGTTAACAGGGGGCTGAGCACTGAAGCTTTCTTT | CSVNRGLSTEAFF
TRBJ2-1 | few | TRBV12-3/TRBV12-4 | TRBD1 | TGTGCCAGCAGTCCTCCGGGACAGGGCTACAATGAGCAGTTCTTC | CASSPPGQGYNEQFF
TRBJ1-3 | . | TRBV11-2 | . | TGTGCCAGCAGCTTAGAGCCGGAAAACACCATATATTTT | CASSLEPENTIYF
TRBJ1-2 | . | TRBV6-6 | TRBD1 | TGTGCCAGCATTCCCGGGACAGGGTTTGGCTACACCTTC | CASIPGTGFGYTF
TRBJ2-7 | once | TRBV7-2 | TRBD2 | TGTGCCAGCAGCTTAGACCCTCAAGGCGCGGGAGGGCCCGACTTC | CASSLDPQGAGGPDF
TRBJ2-3 | . | TRBV5-1 | . | TGCGCCAGCAGCTTGGGGGCCCAGGGGGGCGGCACAGATACGCAGTATTTT | CASSLGAQGGGTDTQYF
TRBJ2-5 | . | TRBV7-8 | TRBD2 | TGTGCCAGCAGCTCGGGGACTAGCGGGGGAAAAGAGACCCAGTACTTC | CASSSGTSGGKETQYF
TRBJ2-2 | . | TRBV2 | TRBD2 | TGTGCCAGCAGTCTCGCTAGCGGGAAGGTCACCGGGGAGCTGTTTTTT | CASSLASGKVTGELFF
TRBJ2-5 | . | TRBV18 | . | TGTGCCAGCTCACCAGCGGGGCGGGAAGAGACCCAGTACTTC | CASSPAGREETQYF